A selection of T cell receptor beta chains follows, all from one sample in a study of blood T cell repertoires in COVID-19. Sequencing used immunoSEQ multiplex PCR; TCRdb keeps in-frame clones, though not all of them. The sample yields fewer than 350,000 clones, around 90% seen once. Sequenced input: PBMCs or T cells enriched from blood (not recorded which). The origin of the receptors is a man in his 60s who had recovered from COVID-19. Both conserved end residues are part of each CDR3. A D gene is named only where the DNA matches it firmly. The size entry is marked missing in some rows and otherwise reads once, few, many or a size class.

d_call | j_call | clone_size | v_call | cdr3_aa | cdr3_nt
TRBD2 | TRBJ2-1 | . | TRBV11-2 | CASSLGLAGNNEQFF | TGTGCCAGCAGCCTGGGACTAGCAGGAAACAATGAGCAGTTCTTC
. | TRBJ1-1 | once | TRBV6-2/TRBV6-3 | CASSYGSRTEAFF | TGTGCCAGCAGTTACGGGAGTCGGACTGAAGCTTTCTTT
. | TRBJ2-7 | . | TRBV11-3 | CASSSGGSYEQYF | TGTGCCAGCAGCAGTGGAGGCTCCTACGAGCAGTACTTC
TRBD2 | TRBJ2-7 | . | TRBV2 | CASTAFRIAGGEQYF | TGTGCCAGCACGGCTTTCCGGATAGCGGGAGGCGAGCAGTACTTC
TRBD2 | TRBJ2-1 | . | TRBV3-1/TRBV3-2 | CASSQGGLAGVF | TGTGCCAGCAGCCAAGGGGGACTAGCGGGTGTCTTC
. | TRBJ1-5 | . | TRBV30 | CAWSVRGDQPQHF | TGTGCCTGGAGTGTTCGGGGTGATCAGCCCCAGCATTTT
. | TRBJ1-2 | . | TRBV28 | CASQTNYGYTF | TGTGCCAGCCAGACTAACTATGGCTACACCTTC
. | TRBJ1-2 | . | TRBV24-1 | CATSDPVYGYTF | TGTGCCACCAGTGACCCGGTCTATGGCTACACCTTC
. | TRBJ2-7 | . | TRBV5-6 | CASSLSEGGVSYEQYF | TGTGCCAGCAGCTTGAGCGAAGGAGGGGTTTCCTACGAGCAGTACTTC
TRBD1 | TRBJ1-2 | once | TRBV6-5 | CASSNNHPGGYGYTF | TGTGCCAGCAGCAACAACCACCCAGGGGGCTATGGCTACACCTTC